A selection of T cell receptor beta chains follows, all from one sample in a study of cytomegalovirus exposure and HLA in healthy donors. Measured with immunoSEQ multiplex PCR; TCRdb has only the in-frame clones, and not every one. The table has fewer than 200,000 clones, 82% seen once. The specimen sequenced was PBMCs. The receptors were gathered from a male donor in good health and CMV-seronegative. CDR3s include the opening cysteine and the closing phenylalanine or tryptophan. D genes are given only for firm matches. The size of a clone is reported for some rows only, either as once, few or many, or as a class for expanded clones.

D gene | clone size | J gene | V gene | CDR3 DNA | CDR3 protein
TRBD1 | NA | TRBJ2-7 | TRBV28 | TGTGCCAGCAGTTTGCCAGGGGGTTCCCACGAGCAGTACTTC | CASSLPGGSHEQYF
NA | NA | TRBJ2-1 | TRBV19 | TGTGCCAGTAGTGGCGGTTCCTACAATGAGCAGTTCTTC | CASSGGSYNEQFF
NA | NA | TRBJ2-1 | TRBV11-2 | TGTGCCAGCAGCTTAAGCGGAACTTACAATGAGCAGTTCTTC | CASSLSGTYNEQFF
NA | once | TRBJ2-1 | TRBV6-4 | TGTGCCGGCAGTGTTCTGATATCGGATGAGCAGTTCTTC | CAGSVLISDEQFF
NA | few | TRBJ1-2 | TRBV21-1 | TGTGCCAGCAGCAGACGGACAGGGGGCAATAAGGGAGGCTACACCTTC | CASSRRTGGNKGGYTF
TRBD2 | once | TRBJ2-3 | TRBV11-2 | TGTGCCAGCAGCTTATTCCCCGGGGGGGGCACAGATACGCAGTATTTT | CASSLFPGGGTDTQYF
NA | NA | TRBJ1-1 | TRBV14 | TGTGCCAGCAGCCAGTGGGGCGGCATGAACACTGAAGCTTTCTTT | CASSQWGGMNTEAFF
TRBD2 | NA | TRBJ2-7 | TRBV6-6 | TGTGCCACGACGGGACTAGCGGGATCTGGCGAGCAGTACTTC | CATTGLAGSGEQYF
NA | NA | TRBJ1-2 | TRBV7-9 | TGTGCCAGCAGCTTCCGGGAGACTAACTATGGCTACACCTTC | CASSFRETNYGYTF
TRBD2 | NA | TRBJ2-5 | TRBV6-5 | TGTGCCAGCAGTTTTGGCGGGAGAGAGACCCAGTACTTC | CASSFGGRETQYF
NA | once | TRBJ1-4 | TRBV7-9 | TGTGCCAGCAGCTTTGACGGGGAAAAACTGTTTTTT | CASSFDGEKLFF
TRBD2 | NA | TRBJ2-5 | TRBV11-2 | TGTGCCAGCAGCTTAGATCAAGCGGGAGGGCCGGGGACCCAGTACTTC | CASSLDQAGGPGTQYF
TRBD2 | NA | TRBJ2-1 | TRBV9 | TGTGCCAGCAGCGTAGGGACTAGCGCTTACAATGAGCAGTTCTTC | CASSVGTSAYNEQFF
NA | NA | TRBJ2-3 | TRBV25-1 | TGTGCCAGCAGTGAAGTACACACAGATACGCAGTATTTT | CASSEVHTDTQYF
NA | NA | TRBJ2-5 | TRBV7-9 | TGTGCCAGCAGCTTTGATTCAGGGTGGGAGACCCAGTACTTC | CASSFDSGWETQYF
TRBD2 | NA | TRBJ2-1 | TRBV28 | TGTGCCAGCAGACCAGGGACTAGTGACTACAATGAGCAGTTCTTC | CASRPGTSDYNEQFF
NA | NA | TRBJ2-7 | TRBV7-7 | TGTGCCAGCAGCCCCGGGTATGGGGAGCAGTACTTC | CASSPGYGEQYF
NA | NA | TRBJ1-4 | TRBV27 | TGTGCCAGCAGTTCAAGGGGAGGGAAGAATGAAAAACTGTTTTTT | CASSSRGGKNEKLFF
TRBD2 | NA | TRBJ2-3 | TRBV5-6 | TGTGCCAGCAGCTGGGGCCGGACTAGGTCAGATACGCAGTATTTT | CASSWGRTRSDTQYF
NA | NA | TRBJ1-5 | TRBV7-6 | TGTGCCAGCAGCTTACGGGGGGGAGAGCCTTGGCCCCAGCATTTT | CASSLRGGEPWPQHF
NA | NA | TRBJ2-7 | TRBV28 | TGTGCCAGCAGTTCCGGGACTGTCTACGAGCAGTACTTC | CASSSGTVYEQYF
NA | NA | TRBJ1-5 | TRBV2 | TGTGCCAGCAGTGAACCTACCCCGGGGTGGCCCCAGCATTTT | CASSEPTPGWPQHF
TRBD1 | once | TRBJ2-1 | TRBV19 | TGTGCCAGTAGTATACTGGGCCGGGACAGGGGGGGGAATGAGCAGTTCTTC | CASSILGRDRGGNEQFF
NA | NA | TRBJ2-1 | TRBV9 | TGTGCCAGCAGCGTAGAACAGGGAAGGCGAACGGGGAATGAGCAGTTCTTC | CASSVEQGRRTGNEQFF
TRBD2 | NA | TRBJ2-6 | TRBV6-1 | TGTGCCAGCGTCGGGAGGCCCTCTGGGGCCAACGTCCTGACTTTC | CASVGRPSGANVLTF
NA | NA | TRBJ1-2 | TRBV9 | TGTGCCAGCAGCGTAACAGACAGGTCAGGATATGGCTACACCTTC | CASSVTDRSGYGYTF
NA | NA | TRBJ2-5 | TRBV6-1 | TGTGCCTGCAGTAAGAACCCTTCTCAGGAGACCCAGTACTTC | CACSKNPSQETQYF
TRBD1 | NA | TRBJ1-5 | TRBV11-2 | TGTGCCAGCAGCCCCGGGACAGGGGAAAATCAGCCCCAGCATTTT | CASSPGTGENQPQHF
TRBD1 | NA | TRBJ1-4 | TRBV6-5 | TGTGCCAGCAGCCGAGGGGGCGGACTGTTTTTT | CASSRGGGLFF
NA | few | TRBJ2-4 | TRBV7-9 | TGTGCCAGCAGCACCGGTTCTACGGGTATCAGTGTAATTCAGTACTTC | CASSTGSTGISVIQYF
TRBD1 | NA | TRBJ1-5 | TRBV19 | TGTGCCAGTATTGGGACAGGGGTTATTCAGCCCCAGCATTTT | CASIGTGVIQPQHF
TRBD1 | NA | TRBJ1-5 | TRBV6-1 | TGTGCCAGCAGTGGCCGGGACAGGAGCAATCAGCCCCAGCATTTT | CASSGRDRSNQPQHF
TRBD1 | once | TRBJ1-1 | TRBV5-6 | TGTGCCAGCAGCGCAGCGGGACAGGGAAAAGCTTTCTTT | CASSAAGQGKAFF
TRBD2 | NA | TRBJ2-7 | TRBV27 | TGTGCCAGCAGGGGACTAGCCTACGAGCAGTACTTC | CASRGLAYEQYF
NA | NA | TRBJ1-2 | TRBV7-9 | TGTGCCAGCAGCTTCGCCGCCCTTGGGGAGCCTAACTATGGCTACACCTTC | CASSFAALGEPNYGYTF
TRBD1 | NA | TRBJ1-1 | TRBV15 | TGTGCCACCAGCAGGGCCAGGGGGCACACTGAAGCTTTCTTT | CATSRARGHTEAFF
TRBD1 | NA | TRBJ2-2 | TRBV5-1 | TGCGCCAGCAGCTTGGTAGGGGGCGGTGGCACCGGGGAGCTGTTTTTT | CASSLVGGGGTGELFF
TRBD1 | NA | TRBJ1-5 | TRBV30 | TGTGCCTGGAGCGGGACAGACAATCAGCCCCAGCATTTT | CAWSGTDNQPQHF
NA | NA | TRBJ1-5 | TRBV7-9 | TGTGCCAGCAGCAGAGGGACTTATCAGCCCCAGCATTTT | CASSRGTYQPQHF
TRBD2 | NA | TRBJ2-1 | TRBV7-2 | TGTGCCAGCAGCTCTAGCGGGGGCTCCTACAATGAGCAGTTCTTC | CASSSSGGSYNEQFF
NA | NA | TRBJ1-2 | TRBV7-9 | TGTGCCAGCAGCTTAAATTCGGTTGGTGCCTATGGCTACACCTTC | CASSLNSVGAYGYTF
NA | NA | TRBJ1-2 | TRBV5-1 | TGCGCCAGCAGCATGACAGTGACTTCCTATGGCTACACCTTC | CASSMTVTSYGYTF
TRBD2 | NA | TRBJ2-7 | TRBV5-1 | TGCGCCAGCAGCTTGGGGGGGCGGGAGGGAGCCTACGAGCAGTACTTC | CASSLGGREGAYEQYF
NA | NA | TRBJ1-1 | TRBV19 | TGTGCCAGTAGTACAACTCCGGGGGGTCCTGAAGCTTTCTTT | CASSTTPGGPEAFF
TRBD1 | once | TRBJ2-7 | TRBV7-9 | TGTGCCAGCAGCTTAGGGGGGGACAGGGCCAGCTCCTACGAGCAGTACTTC | CASSLGGDRASSYEQYF
NA | NA | TRBJ2-3 | TRBV5-1 | TGCGCCAGCAGCCCGGACGGGGATTACACAGATACGCAGTATTTT | CASSPDGDYTDTQYF
NA | NA | TRBJ1-2 | TRBV5-6 | TGTGCCAGCAGCCCGAACCTACAGGGATCCAACTATGGCTACACCTTC | CASSPNLQGSNYGYTF
NA | NA | TRBJ1-6 | TRBV5-4 | TGTGCCAGCAGCTTGGAACAGATCTATAATTCACCCCTCCACTTT | CASSLEQIYNSPLHF
NA | once | TRBJ1-1 | TRBV19 | TGTGCCAGCCAAATGCCAGGTGCAGCCACTGAAGCTTTCTTT | CASQMPGAATEAFF
TRBD2 | NA | TRBJ2-7 | TRBV6-6 | TGTGCCAGCAGTTACTTAGCGGGACTAGCCTCCTACGAGCAGTACTTC | CASSYLAGLASYEQYF
NA | few | TRBJ1-1 | TRBV1 | TGCACCAGCAGCCAACAGGGGGCGAACACTGAAGCTTTCTTT | CTSSQQGANTEAFF
TRBD1 | NA | TRBJ1-2 | TRBV27 | TGTGCCAGCAGTCAAGACCCCGGGACAGGGTTCTACTATGGCTACACCTTC | CASSQDPGTGFYYGYTF
NA | NA | TRBJ1-1 | TRBV6-1 | TGTGCCAGCGGCTCACAACCAAACACTGAAGCTTTCTTT | CASGSQPNTEAFF
TRBD2 | NA | TRBJ2-1 | TRBV15 | TGTGCCACCAGCAGAGATCAGGGAGGGTACGATGAGCAGTTCTTC | CATSRDQGGYDEQFF
NA | NA | TRBJ1-3 | TRBV7-2 | TGTGCCAGCAGCTTATCAGGCTCCTCTGGAAACACCATATATTTT | CASSLSGSSGNTIYF
TRBD2 | NA | TRBJ2-1 | TRBV2 | TGTGCCAGTGCCGGTAGCGGGATGTGGTACAAGGATGAGCAGTTCTTC | CASAGSGMWYKDEQFF
NA | NA | TRBJ2-7 | TRBV15 | TGTGCCACCAGCAGAGATCAAATTTACGAGCAGTACTTC | CATSRDQIYEQYF
NA | NA | TRBJ2-5 | TRBV7-8 | TGTGCCAGCAGCTTGGCGAGCGGGACTTCCTCCGGAGGGGGAGAGACCCAGTACTTC | CASSLASGTSSGGGETQYF
NA | few | TRBJ2-7 | TRBV5-6 | TGTGCCAGCAGCTTGGGGGGCGTAAGCCACGAGCAGTACTTC | CASSLGGVSHEQYF